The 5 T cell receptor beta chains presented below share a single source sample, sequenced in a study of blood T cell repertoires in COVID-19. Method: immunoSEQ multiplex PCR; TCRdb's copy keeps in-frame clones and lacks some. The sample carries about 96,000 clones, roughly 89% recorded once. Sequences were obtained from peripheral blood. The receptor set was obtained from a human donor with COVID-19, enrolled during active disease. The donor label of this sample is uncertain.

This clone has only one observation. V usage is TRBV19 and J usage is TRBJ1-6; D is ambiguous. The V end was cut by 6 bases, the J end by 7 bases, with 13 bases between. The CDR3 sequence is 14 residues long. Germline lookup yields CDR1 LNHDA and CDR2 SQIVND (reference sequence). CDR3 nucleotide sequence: TGTGCCAGTAGGCCGGCGCTCAGGAATTCACCCCTCCACTTT. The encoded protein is CASRPALRNSPLHF.

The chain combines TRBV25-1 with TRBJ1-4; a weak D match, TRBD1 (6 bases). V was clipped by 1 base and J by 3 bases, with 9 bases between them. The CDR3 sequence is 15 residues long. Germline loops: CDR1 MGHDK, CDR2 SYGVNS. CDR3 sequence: CASSELTGSNEKLFF. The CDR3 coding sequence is TGTGCCAGCAGTGAATTGACAGGTTCTAATGAAAAACTGTTTTTT.

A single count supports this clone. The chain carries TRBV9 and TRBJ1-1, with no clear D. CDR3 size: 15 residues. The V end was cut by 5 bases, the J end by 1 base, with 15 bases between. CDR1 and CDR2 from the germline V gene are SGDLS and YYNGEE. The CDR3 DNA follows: TGTGCCAGCAGGGCGGGTCTTCAAGGGAACACTGAAGCTTTCTTT. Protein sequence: CASRAGLQGNTEAFF.

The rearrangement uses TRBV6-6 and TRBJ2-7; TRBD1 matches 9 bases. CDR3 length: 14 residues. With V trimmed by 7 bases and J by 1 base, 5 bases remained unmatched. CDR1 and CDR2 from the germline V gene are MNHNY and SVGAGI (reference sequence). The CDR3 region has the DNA TGTGCCAGCACAACTGGACAGGGGTCCTACGAGCAGTACTTC. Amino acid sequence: CASTTGQGSYEQYF.

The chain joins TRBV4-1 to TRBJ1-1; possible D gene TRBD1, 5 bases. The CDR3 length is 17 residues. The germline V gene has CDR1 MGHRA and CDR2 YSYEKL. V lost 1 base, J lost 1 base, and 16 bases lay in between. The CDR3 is CASSQGSRGAGNTEAFF. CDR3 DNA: TGCGCCAGCAGCCAAGGATCCCGCGGGGCAGGGAACACTGAAGCTTTCTTT.